Below, 18 T cell receptor beta chains from the same sample are listed, as sequenced in a study of response to subunit inactivated influenza vaccine. TCRdb called the RT-PCR reads again in MiXCR, with one record for every CDR3 protein. The table has over 800,000 distinct CDR3 sequences, over 20% seen once. The source material was PBMCs from blood, sampled 5 days after vaccination. Source of these receptors: a man aged 50 to 60 who received an inactivated influenza vaccine.

The chain has TRBV28 and TRBJ1-5; the match to TRBD1 covers 9 bases. Unmatched junction bases numbered 12, after V lost 6 bases and J lost 0 bases. The CDR3 has 18 residues. Germline assignment: CDR1 MDHEN and CDR2 SYDVKM. CDR3 in DNA: TGTGCCAGCAGCCACCGGGACAGGGAACAATATAGCAATCAGCCCCAGCATTTT. Its protein product is CASSHRDREQYSNQPQHF.

The chain employs TRBV6-1 and TRBJ2-3; TRBD2 matches at 14 bases. There are 16 residues in the CDR3. The ends lost 6 bases at V and 4 bases at J; junction bases unmatched: 6. Germline CDR1 MNHNS, CDR2 SASEGT. The DNA for the CDR3 is TGTGCCAGCAGCCACCCGGGACTAGCGGGGGCAGATACGCAGTATTTT. Its translation is CASSHPGLAGADTQYF.

The chain links TRBV20-1 to TRBJ2-1, with 10 bases fitting TRBD1. From germline, CDR1 is DFQATT and CDR2 SNEGSKA (reference sequence). J lost 7 bases, V lost 3 bases, and 9 bases had no gene match. CDR3 length: 15 residues. The CDR3 reads CSARAGTGVRNEQFF. The CDR3 DNA sequence: TGCAGTGCTAGGGCCGGGACAGGGGTAAGGAATGAGCAGTTCTTC.

This clonotype was seen a handful of times. V gene TRBV5-6 combines with J gene TRBJ1-4; D unclear. Germline-derived CDR1 and CDR2 are SGHDT and YYEEEE. The CDR3 contains 13 residues. Trimming pared 0 bases from V and 8 bases from J, leaving 8 bases between. DNA for the CDR3: TGTGCCAGCAGCTTGGTACAGTCGGAAAAACTGTTTTTT. This codes for CASSLVQSEKLFF.

The chain combines TRBV4-3 with TRBJ2-1; tentatively, D is TRBD2 (5 bases). V lost 1 base to trimming and J lost 8 bases, with 15 bases between them. CDR1 is LGHNA, CDR2 YSLEER, per germline. The CDR3 is 15 amino acids. DNA of the CDR3: TGCGCCAGCAGCCAAGGAGCGGTGGTCCTCCATGAGCAGTTCTTC. Encoded protein: CASSQGAVVLHEQFF.

This clonotype was seen a handful of times. V is TRBV7-2 and J is TRBJ2-3; tentative D call: TRBD2 (7 bases). V was cut by 1 base and J by 5 bases, with 13 bases left in between. CDR3 length: 15 residues. Germline-derived CDR1 and CDR2 are SGHTA and FQGNSA. CDR3 nucleotide sequence: TGTGCCAGCAGCTTAGGGCCAGGGGAGGGAGATACGCAGTATTTT. Translation: CASSLGPGEGDTQYF.

The chain is built from TRBV10-3 and TRBJ1-4; D not resolved. The CDR3 sequence is 15 residues long. Germline values: CDR1 ENHRY, CDR2 SYGVKD. V was trimmed by 0 bases and J by 5 bases, leaving 10 bases between them. CDR3 region: CAISESLPLNEKLFF. The DNA for the CDR3 is TGTGCCATCAGTGAGTCTCTGCCGCTAAATGAAAAACTGTTTTTT.

V and J are TRBV30 and TRBJ1-1; D gene uncertain. Germline V CDR1 and CDR2: GTSNPN, SVGIG (reference sequence). The CDR3 length is 13 residues. Between the trimmed V and J ends, which lost 2 bases and 4 bases, there was a span of 11 bases. Here the CDR3 reads CAWSKVSSTEAFF. The CDR3, as DNA: TGTGCCTGGAGTAAGGTCAGCAGCACTGAAGCTTTCTTT.

This clonotype was counted a few times. The chain couples TRBV5-5 to TRBJ1-5, with D tentatively TRBD1 (5 bases). The CDR3 is made up of 13 amino acids. Germline V gene data show CDR1 as SGHKS and CDR2 as YYEKEE (reference sequence). Trimming cost V 0 bases and J 9 bases, with 10 bases left between them. The CDR3: CASSLGRGTPQHF. CDR3 DNA: TGTGCCAGCAGCTTGGGGCGAGGGACGCCCCAGCATTTT.

The table lists this clonotype with a few counts. The chain employs TRBV12-3 or TRBV12-4 and TRBJ2-1; D might be TRBD1 or TRBD2, each matching 5 bases. CDR3 length: 18 amino acids. The germline V and J ends were trimmed by 1 base and 0 bases, with 16 bases remaining between them. The CDR3: CASSLGYGAYSSYNEQFF. CDR3 DNA sequence: TGTGCCAGCAGTTTAGGTTACGGGGCCTATAGCTCCTACAATGAGCAGTTCTTC.

This sequence joins TRBV12-3 or TRBV12-4 and TRBJ1-6, with D uncertain. The CDR3 length is 15 residues. V lost 2 bases, J lost 5 bases, and 10 bases lay in between. CDR3 coding DNA: TGTGCCAGCAGTTTACGGGCCGCGGATAATTCACCCCTCCACTTT. Amino acid sequence: CASSLRAADNSPLHF.

This clonotype was seen a handful of times. CDR3 sequence reads: CASSGSGRGGEQFF. The DNA for the CDR3 is TGTGCCAGCAGTGGGAGCGGGAGGGGCGGTGAGCAGTTCTTC. V usage is TRBV12-3 or TRBV12-4 and J usage is TRBJ2-1; TRBD2 matches at 10 bases. The trim removed 5 bases at V and 9 bases at J, leaving 7 bases unmatched. This CDR3 has 14 residues.

This chain links TRBV7-9 with TRBJ1-1; D is possibly TRBD1 (5 bases). The CDR3 covers 13 residues. Trimming took 8 bases from V and 4 from J, leaving 14 bases between them. Germline V gene sequence: CDR1 SEHNR, CDR2 FQNEAQ (reference sequence). The CDR3 loop reads CASLRERGTEAFF. Here the CDR3 DNA reads TGTGCCAGCTTAAGGGAGAGGGGCACTGAAGCTTTCTTT.

The chain links TRBV7-2 to TRBJ1-1; 7 bases fit TRBD1. Germline CDR1 and CDR2: SGHTA and FQGNSA. Trimming took 8 bases from V and 6 from J; bases not matched to a gene: 18. This CDR3 spans 16 amino acids. Written as DNA, the CDR3 is TGTGCCAGCTACCCGGGTCAGGGGGATAGATTATCTGAAGCTTTCTTT. Translation gives CASYPGQGDRLSEAFF.

This clonotype appeared a few times. The chain employs TRBV7-8 and TRBJ2-1; maybe TRBD2 (5 bases). The CDR3 has 16 amino acids. The germline V gene has CDR1 SGHVS and CDR2 FQNEAQ. Trimming left V 0 bases short and J 6 bases short, with 15 bases between. The CDR3 protein is CASSLALWERSNEQFF. The CDR3 DNA reads as TGTGCCAGCAGCTTAGCGCTTTGGGAGAGGTCCAATGAGCAGTTCTTC.

This clonotype turned up a few times. This chain joins TRBV6-1 and TRBJ2-3; no reliable D call. This CDR3 spans 14 amino acids. Germline V CDR1 and CDR2: MNHNS, SASEGT. With 6 bases removed from V and 2 bases from J, the gap between germline ends came to 12 bases. The CDR3, as DNA: TGTGCCAGCAGGCCTGAAGAATACACAGATACGCAGTATTTT. This gives the protein CASRPEEYTDTQYF.

This clonotype was seen ten or more times. V usage is TRBV20-1 and J usage is TRBJ2-1; a weak D match, TRBD2 (5 bases). The germline CDR1 and CDR2 sequences are DFQATT and SNEGSKA (reference sequence). This CDR3 has 14 residues. V dropped 1 base and J dropped 10 bases, with 17 bases sitting between them. For the CDR3, the DNA is TGCAGTGCTAGAGGGGTGACAATCGGGATGGAGCAGTTCTTC. The encoded protein is CSARGVTIGMEQFF.

This clonotype occurred a few times. The chain uses TRBV4-2 and TRBJ2-2; D call uncertain. Germline CDR1 reads LGHNA; CDR2 reads YNFKEQ. This CDR3 has 15 residues. The V end was cut by 4 bases, the J end by 5 bases, with 14 bases between. For the CDR3, the DNA is TGTGCCAGCAGCCCGAGCAACTTGGTAACCGGGGAGCTGTTTTTT. This encodes CASSPSNLVTGELFF.